This TCR beta chain was documented in a study of blood T cell repertoires in COVID-19. The wider study: COVID-19 samples, acute and convalescent, were from the United States, Italy and Spain.

The ends lost 7 bases at V and 0 bases at J; junction bases unmatched: 10. The CDR3 consists of 17 residues. From germline, CDR1 is SGHRS and CDR2 YFSETQ. Across about two dozen US areas, participants ranged in age from roughly 18 to 95 years. Grouping used clinical history reported by participants in a survey and questionnaire. Repertoires were generated with immunoSEQ multiplex PCR, while TCRdb's copy carries only in-frame clones and drops some. The data show around 250,000 clones, more than 85% seen once. Sample: PBMCs or T cells enriched from blood (not recorded which). The clonotype comes from a man aged 40-55 years who had been exposed to COVID-19. V usage is TRBV5-1 and J usage is TRBJ2-2; TRBD1 matches 9 bases. The CDR3 nucleotides are TGCGCCAGCCGGGCTCTGAGACAGGGGGCGAACACCGGGGAGCTGTTTTTT. Translated: CASRALRQGANTGELFF. The whole variable domain, filled in from reference TRBV5-1 and TRBJ2-2, reads KAGVTQTPRYLIKTRGQQVTLSCSPISGHRSVSWYQQTPGQGLQFLFEYFSETQRNKGNFPGRFSGRQFSNSRSEMNVSTLELGDSALYLCASRALRQGANTGELFFGEGSRLTVL.